The clone carrying this T cell receptor beta chain was observed a few times. The CDR3 contains 14 residues. CDR1 DFQATT and CDR2 SNEGSKA come from the germline V gene (reference sequence). Trimming took 5 bases from V and 2 from J; bases not matched to a gene: 6. This sample was taken from a study of blood T cells in healthy people across ages. Using a J-beta primer mix together with a sample-barcoded 5' primer, a second PCR was run for 7 to 11 cycles. TCRdb used MiXCR to reprocess the 5' RACE reads, holding one entry per CDR3 protein. The sample contains over 600,000 distinct CDR3 sequences, roughly three fifths of which appear only once.

The chain is built from TRBV20-1 and TRBJ2-3; TRBD2 aligns across 8 bases. The receptor was derived from a middle-aged man in good health. Input material: blood. The CDR3 here is CSAHGLAFTDTQYF. CDR3 in DNA: TGCAGTGCTCACGGACTAGCATTCACAGATACGCAGTATTTT.